This T cell receptor beta chain came from a study of T cells after somatic rescue of genetic block. Assay: immunoSEQ multiplex PCR; the TCRdb copy retains only in-frame clones and omits some. Of over 95,000 clones in the sample, around nine tenths are singletons; the top ten hold approximately 1.3%. Germline loops: CDR1 SNHLY, CDR2 FYNNEI. The CDR3 extends over 13 amino acids. This chain joins TRBV2 and TRBJ2-5; D is possibly TRBD2 (6 bases). The DNA end lines up better with TRBJ2-7; the J call may be wrong. Material for sequencing was peripheral blood mononuclear cells (PBMCs). The sequence was obtained from a woman aged 18-35 years. The chain's CDR3 is CASSGWGVYEQYF. CDR3 in DNA: TGTGCCAGCAGTGGCTGGGGGGTTTACGAGCAGTACTTC.